A selection of T cell receptor beta chains follows, all from one sample in a study of blood T cell repertoires in COVID-19. Sequencing used immunoSEQ multiplex PCR; TCRdb keeps in-frame clones, though not all of them. The sample holds approximately 150,000 clones, 75% to 90% seen once. Sequencing was done on a sample of peripheral blood. These receptors all come from a man aged 45-65 years who had recovered from COVID-19. Both conserved end residues are part of each CDR3. Each record gives: J gene, clone size, V gene, D gene, CDR3 protein, CDR3 DNA. A D gene is named only where the DNA matches it firmly. Part of the rows lack a size; the others show once, few, many or a class for expanded clones.

J gene: TRBJ1-2; clone size: NA; V gene: TRBV6-2/TRBV6-3; D gene: TRBD1; CDR3 protein: CASSYLRDRDLKGGGYTF; CDR3 DNA: TGTGCCAGCAGTTACCTCCGGGACAGGGATTTGAAGGGAGGTGGCTACACCTTC
J gene: TRBJ1-1; clone size: NA; V gene: TRBV5-6; D gene: NA; CDR3 protein: CASSPVGGRRNTEAFF; CDR3 DNA: TGTGCCAGCAGCCCGGTCGGGGGGCGGAGGAACACTGAAGCTTTCTTT
J gene: TRBJ1-2; clone size: NA; V gene: TRBV18; D gene: TRBD1; CDR3 protein: CASSPLRTGGTTIGGYTF; CDR3 DNA: TGTGCCAGCTCACCACTTCGGACAGGGGGGACCACTATAGGTGGCTACACCTTC
J gene: TRBJ2-1; clone size: once; V gene: TRBV2; D gene: TRBD1; CDR3 protein: CATQPGQGDYNEQFF; CDR3 DNA: TGTGCCACCCAACCGGGACAGGGAGACTACAATGAGCAGTTCTTC
J gene: TRBJ1-4; clone size: once; V gene: TRBV4-2; D gene: NA; CDR3 protein: CASSQAGYEKLFF; CDR3 DNA: TGTGCCAGCAGCCAAGCAGGGTATGAAAAACTGTTTTTT
J gene: TRBJ2-7; clone size: NA; V gene: TRBV6-6; D gene: TRBD1; CDR3 protein: CASSPGGQGTRFSYEQYF; CDR3 DNA: TGTGCCAGCAGTCCGGGGGGACAGGGCACTCGCTTCTCCTACGAGCAGTACTTC
J gene: TRBJ1-1; clone size: once; V gene: TRBV7-8; D gene: TRBD1; CDR3 protein: CASSLLPHTQGRTEAFF; CDR3 DNA: TGTGCCAGCAGCCTGCTCCCCCACACACAGGGGAGGACTGAAGCTTTCTTT
J gene: TRBJ2-5; clone size: NA; V gene: TRBV9; D gene: TRBD2; CDR3 protein: CASSARGGLAGQETQYF; CDR3 DNA: TGTGCCAGCAGCGCACGGGGGGGACTAGCGGGACAAGAGACCCAGTACTTC
J gene: TRBJ1-1; clone size: NA; V gene: TRBV15; D gene: NA; CDR3 protein: CATSRAGGVTEAFF; CDR3 DNA: TGTGCCACCAGCAGAGCGGGGGGAGTGACTGAAGCTTTCTTT
J gene: TRBJ2-2; clone size: NA; V gene: TRBV9; D gene: TRBD1; CDR3 protein: CASSPGTGEAGELFF; CDR3 DNA: TGTGCCAGCAGCCCCGGGACAGGGGAGGCCGGGGAGCTGTTTTTT
J gene: TRBJ2-7; clone size: NA; V gene: TRBV28; D gene: NA; CDR3 protein: CAGQTGPTYEQYF; CDR3 DNA: TGTGCCGGACAAACAGGCCCAACCTACGAGCAGTACTTC
J gene: TRBJ2-5; clone size: NA; V gene: TRBV20-1; D gene: NA; CDR3 protein: CSASPPRRDSQYQETQYF; CDR3 DNA: TGCAGTGCTAGTCCCCCTCGAAGGGACTCCCAGTACCAAGAGACCCAGTACTTC
J gene: TRBJ1-2; clone size: NA; V gene: TRBV7-6; D gene: NA; CDR3 protein: CASSLYREQANYGYTF; CDR3 DNA: TGTGCCAGCAGCTTGTACCGAGAGCAAGCTAACTATGGCTACACCTTC
J gene: TRBJ2-5; clone size: NA; V gene: TRBV10-3; D gene: TRBD2; CDR3 protein: CAISDGGGAGETQYF; CDR3 DNA: TGTGCCATCAGTGACGGCGGGGGGGCCGGAGAGACCCAGTACTTC
J gene: TRBJ2-7; clone size: NA; V gene: TRBV5-6; D gene: TRBD2; CDR3 protein: CASSRGVGLYEQYF; CDR3 DNA: TGTGCCAGCAGTCGGGGGGTCGGTCTCTACGAGCAGTACTTC
J gene: TRBJ1-4; clone size: once; V gene: TRBV4-1; D gene: TRBD1; CDR3 protein: CASSQDEQAGGEKLFF; CDR3 DNA: TGCGCCAGCAGCCAAGACGAACAGGCAGGGGGAGAAAAACTGTTTTTT
J gene: TRBJ1-2; clone size: NA; V gene: TRBV5-1; D gene: NA; CDR3 protein: CASSAGGGNYGYTF; CDR3 DNA: TGCGCCAGCAGTGCCGGGGGTGGAAACTATGGCTACACCTTC